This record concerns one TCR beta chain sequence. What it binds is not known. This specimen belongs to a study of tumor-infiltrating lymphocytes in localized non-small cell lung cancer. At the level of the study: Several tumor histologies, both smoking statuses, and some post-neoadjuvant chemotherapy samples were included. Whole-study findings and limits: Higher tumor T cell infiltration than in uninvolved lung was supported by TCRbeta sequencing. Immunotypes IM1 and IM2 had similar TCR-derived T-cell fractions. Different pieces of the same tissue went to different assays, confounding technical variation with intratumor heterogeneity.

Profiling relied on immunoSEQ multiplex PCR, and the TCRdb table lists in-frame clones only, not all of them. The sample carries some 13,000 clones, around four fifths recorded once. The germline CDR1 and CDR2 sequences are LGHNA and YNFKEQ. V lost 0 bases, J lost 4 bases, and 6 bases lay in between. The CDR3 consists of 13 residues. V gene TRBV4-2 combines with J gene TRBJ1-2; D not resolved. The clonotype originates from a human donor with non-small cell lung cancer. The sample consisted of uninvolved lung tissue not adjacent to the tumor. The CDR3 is CASSQDEPYGYTF. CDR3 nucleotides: TGTGCCAGCAGCCAAGACGAACCCTATGGCTACACCTTC.